This T cell receptor (beta chain) is drawn from a study of blood T cell repertoires in COVID-19. Whole-study context: T cells, B-cell-depleted T cells, or PBMCs supplied cDNA or gDNA.

The assay was immunoSEQ multiplex PCR, and TCRdb's table has in-frame clones only and misses some. This sample has 95,000 to 150,000 clones; 70% to 90% occur once, and the top ten carry about 3.8%. The CDR3 length is 17 residues. From germline, CDR1 is SGHRS and CDR2 YFSETQ. V trimming: 0 bases; J trimming: 4 bases; junction bases outside the gene matches: 11. The chain recombines TRBV5-1 with TRBJ2-3, with TRBD2 matching over 7 bases. The TCR was taken from a man between 60 and 70 years old with acute or convalescent COVID-19. Sequenced: peripheral blood. CDR3 DNA: TGCGCCAGCAGCTTGGCCCCGGGGAGCGGGACGGCAGATACGCAGTATTTT. Its translation is CASSLAPGSGTADTQYF.